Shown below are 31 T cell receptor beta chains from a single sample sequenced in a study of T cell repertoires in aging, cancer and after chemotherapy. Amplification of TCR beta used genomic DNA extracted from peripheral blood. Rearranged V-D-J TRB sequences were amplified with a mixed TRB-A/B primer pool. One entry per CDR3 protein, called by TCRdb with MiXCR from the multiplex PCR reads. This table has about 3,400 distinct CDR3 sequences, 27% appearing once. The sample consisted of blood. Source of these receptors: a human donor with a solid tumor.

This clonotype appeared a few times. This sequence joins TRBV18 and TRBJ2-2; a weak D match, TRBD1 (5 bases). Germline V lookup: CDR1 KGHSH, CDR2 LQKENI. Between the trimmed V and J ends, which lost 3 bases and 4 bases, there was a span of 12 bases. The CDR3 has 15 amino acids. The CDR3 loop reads CASSPPTTVTGELFF. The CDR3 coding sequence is TGTGCCAGCTCACCCCCTACGACAGTCACCGGGGAGCTGTTTTTT.

The CDR3 bases are TGTGCCAGCAGCCAATATACGGGACTAGCGGGAGGCGAGCAGTACTTC. Translated, it gives CASSQYTGLAGGEQYF. The rearrangement joins TRBV14 to TRBJ2-7, with 15 bases fitting TRBD2. The CDR3 contains 16 residues. Germline loops: CDR1 SGHDN, CDR2 FVKESK. Trimming removed 2 bases from V and 6 bases from J; junction bases left unmatched: 5.

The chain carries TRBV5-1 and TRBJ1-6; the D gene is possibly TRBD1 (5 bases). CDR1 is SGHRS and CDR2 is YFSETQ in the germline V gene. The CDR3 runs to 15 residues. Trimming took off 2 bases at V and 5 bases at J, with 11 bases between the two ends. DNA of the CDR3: TGCGCCAGCAGCTTTGGGGACCGGGATAATTCACCCCTCCACTTT. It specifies CASSFGDRDNSPLHF.

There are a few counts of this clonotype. The CDR3 DNA follows: TGTGCCAGCAAACCCCCGGACTCGTACCGTTCCTACAATGAGCAGTTCTTC. Protein sequence: CASKPPDSYRSYNEQFF. The chain recombines TRBV7-9 with TRBJ2-1, with a possible D match to TRBD2 (5 bases). From germline, CDR1 is SEHNR and CDR2 FQNEAQ (reference sequence). V was pared by 7 bases and J by 1 base, with 20 bases between. The CDR3 has 17 residues.

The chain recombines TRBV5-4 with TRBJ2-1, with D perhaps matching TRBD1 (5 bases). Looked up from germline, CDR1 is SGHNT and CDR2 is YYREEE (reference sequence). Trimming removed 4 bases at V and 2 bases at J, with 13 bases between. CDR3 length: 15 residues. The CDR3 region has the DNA TGTGCCAGCAGCCCTGACAGTTATGCCTACAATGAGCAGTTCTTC. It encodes CASSPDSYAYNEQFF.

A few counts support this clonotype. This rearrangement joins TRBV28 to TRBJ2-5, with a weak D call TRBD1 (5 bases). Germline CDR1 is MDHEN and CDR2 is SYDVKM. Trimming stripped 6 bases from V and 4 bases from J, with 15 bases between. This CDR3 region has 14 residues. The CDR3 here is CASRSQGTRETQYF. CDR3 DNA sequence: TGTGCCAGCAGGAGCCAGGGCACGCGAGAGACCCAGTACTTC. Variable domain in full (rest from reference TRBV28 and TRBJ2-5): DVKVTQSSRYLVKRTGEKVFLECVQDMDHENMFWYRQDPGLGLRLIYFSYDVKMKEKGDIPEGYSVSREKKERFSLILESASTNQTSMYLCASRSQGTRETQYFGPGTRLLVL.

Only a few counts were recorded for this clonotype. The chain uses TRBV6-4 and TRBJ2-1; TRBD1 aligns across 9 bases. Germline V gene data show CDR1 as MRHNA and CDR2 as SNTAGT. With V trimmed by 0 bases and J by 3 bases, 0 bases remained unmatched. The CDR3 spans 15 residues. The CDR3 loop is CASSDSTGGYNEQFF. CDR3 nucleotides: TGTGCCAGCAGTGACTCGACAGGGGGCTACAATGAGCAGTTCTTC.

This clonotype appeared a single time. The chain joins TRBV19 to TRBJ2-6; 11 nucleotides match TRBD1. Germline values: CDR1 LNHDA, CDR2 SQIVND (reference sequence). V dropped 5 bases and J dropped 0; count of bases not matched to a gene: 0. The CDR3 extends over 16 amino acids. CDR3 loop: CASSGTGGSGANVLTF. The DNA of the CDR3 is TGTGCCAGTAGTGGGACAGGGGGCTCTGGGGCCAACGTCCTGACTTTC.

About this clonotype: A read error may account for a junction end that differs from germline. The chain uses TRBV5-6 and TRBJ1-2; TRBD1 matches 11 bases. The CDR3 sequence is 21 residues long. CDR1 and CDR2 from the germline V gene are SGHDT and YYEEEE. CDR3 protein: CASSPDRGRGFVSEWVYGYTF. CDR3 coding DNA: TGCGCCAGCAGCCCGGACAGGGGGCGCGGATTCGTCTCCGAATGGGTCTATGGCTACACCTTC.

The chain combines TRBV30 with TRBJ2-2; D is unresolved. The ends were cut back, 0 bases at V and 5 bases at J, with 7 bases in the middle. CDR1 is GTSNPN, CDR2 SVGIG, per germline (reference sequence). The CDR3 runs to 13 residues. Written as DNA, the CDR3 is TGTGCCTGGAGTGTACATACGACCGGGGAGCTGTTTTTT. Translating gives CAWSVHTTGELFF. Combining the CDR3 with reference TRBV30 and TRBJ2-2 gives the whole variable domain SQTIHQWPATLVQPVGSPLSLECTVEGTSNPNLYWYRQAAGRGLQLLFYSVGIGQISSEVPQNLSASRPQDRQFILSSKKLLLSDSGFYLCAWSVHTTGELFFGEGSRLTVL.

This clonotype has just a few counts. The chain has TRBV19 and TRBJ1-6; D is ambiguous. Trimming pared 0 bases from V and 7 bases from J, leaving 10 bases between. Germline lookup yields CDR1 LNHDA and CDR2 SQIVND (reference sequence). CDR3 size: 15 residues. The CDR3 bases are TGTGCCAGTAGTATAGATGGGAGTTTGAATTCACCCCTCCACTTT. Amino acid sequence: CASSIDGSLNSPLHF.

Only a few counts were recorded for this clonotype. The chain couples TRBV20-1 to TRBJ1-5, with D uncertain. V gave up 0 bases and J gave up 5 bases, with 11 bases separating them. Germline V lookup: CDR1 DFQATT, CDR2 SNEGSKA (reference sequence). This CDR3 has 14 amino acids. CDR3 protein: CSARDSIDHQPQHF. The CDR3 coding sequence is TGCAGTGCTAGAGATTCCATTGATCATCAGCCCCAGCATTTT.

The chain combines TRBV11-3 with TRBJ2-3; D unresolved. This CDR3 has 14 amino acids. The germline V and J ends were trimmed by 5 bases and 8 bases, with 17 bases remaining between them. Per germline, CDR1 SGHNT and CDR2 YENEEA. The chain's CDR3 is CASSPGPGSGTQYF. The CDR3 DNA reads TGTGCCAGCAGCCCAGGTCCCGGATCAGGTACGCAGTATTTT.

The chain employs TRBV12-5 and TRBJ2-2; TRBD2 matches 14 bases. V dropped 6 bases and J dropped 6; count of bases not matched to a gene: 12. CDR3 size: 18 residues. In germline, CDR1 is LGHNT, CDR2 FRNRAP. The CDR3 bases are TGTGCTAGTGGCCTCCCCCCGGGACTAGCGGGGGACCCCGGGGAGCTGTTTTTT. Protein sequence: CASGLPPGLAGDPGELFF.

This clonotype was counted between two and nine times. This CDR3 is CASSLIPWGGELFF. Here the CDR3 DNA reads TGTGCCAGCAGTTTAATACCCTGGGGCGGGGAGCTGTTTTTT. This rearrangement joins TRBV27 to TRBJ2-2, with unresolved D. The CDR3 spans 14 residues. Germline loops: CDR1 MNHEY, CDR2 SMNVEV (reference sequence). Trimming took off 2 bases at V and 7 bases at J, with 11 bases between the two ends.

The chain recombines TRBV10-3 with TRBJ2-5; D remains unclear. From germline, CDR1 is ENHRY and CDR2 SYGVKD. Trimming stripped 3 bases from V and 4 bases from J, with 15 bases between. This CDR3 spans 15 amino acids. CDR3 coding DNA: TGTGCCATCAGTGATGGGTGGGGTAGTGGAGAGACCCAGTACTTC. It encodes CAISDGWGSGETQYF.

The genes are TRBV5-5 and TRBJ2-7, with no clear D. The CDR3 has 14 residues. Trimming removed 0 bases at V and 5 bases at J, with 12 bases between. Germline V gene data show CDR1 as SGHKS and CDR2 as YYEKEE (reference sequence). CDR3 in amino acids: CASSLAEWVDEQYF. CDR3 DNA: TGTGCCAGCAGCTTGGCCGAATGGGTGGACGAGCAGTACTTC.

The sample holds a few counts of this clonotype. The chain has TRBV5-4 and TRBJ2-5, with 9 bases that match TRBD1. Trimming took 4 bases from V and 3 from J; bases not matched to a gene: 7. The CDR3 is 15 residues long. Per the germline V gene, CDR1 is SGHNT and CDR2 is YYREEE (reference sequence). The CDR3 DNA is TGTGCCAGCAGCCGGGGGGACAGGGTGAAAGAGACCCAGTACTTC. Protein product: CASSRGDRVKETQYF.

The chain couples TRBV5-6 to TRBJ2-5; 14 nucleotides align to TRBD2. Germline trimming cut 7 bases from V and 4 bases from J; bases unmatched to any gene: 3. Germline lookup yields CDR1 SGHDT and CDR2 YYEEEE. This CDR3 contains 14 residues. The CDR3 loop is CASGGLAGGETQYF. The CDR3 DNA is TGTGCCAGCGGAGGACTAGCGGGGGGAGAGACCCAGTACTTC.

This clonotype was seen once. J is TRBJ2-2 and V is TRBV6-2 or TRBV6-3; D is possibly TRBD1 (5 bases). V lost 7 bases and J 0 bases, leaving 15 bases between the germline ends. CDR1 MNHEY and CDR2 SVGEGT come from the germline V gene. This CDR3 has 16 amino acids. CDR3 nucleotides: TGTGCCAGCACCGCTGACAGTTTCGCGAACACCGGGGAGCTGTTTTTT. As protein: CASTADSFANTGELFF.

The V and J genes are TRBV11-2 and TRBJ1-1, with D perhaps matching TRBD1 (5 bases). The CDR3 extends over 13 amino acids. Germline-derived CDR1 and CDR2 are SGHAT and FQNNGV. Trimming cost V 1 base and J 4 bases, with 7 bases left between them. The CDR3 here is CASSLGDSTEAFF. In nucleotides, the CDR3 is TGTGCCAGCAGCTTAGGGGACTCCACTGAAGCTTTCTTT.

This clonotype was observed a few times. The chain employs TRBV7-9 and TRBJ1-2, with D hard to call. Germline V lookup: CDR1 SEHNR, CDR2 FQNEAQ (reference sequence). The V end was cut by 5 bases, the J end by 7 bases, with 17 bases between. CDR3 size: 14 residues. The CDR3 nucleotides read TGTGCCAGCAGCCCGTACAGCAAGGAAGGTGGCTACACCTTC. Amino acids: CASSPYSKEGGYTF.

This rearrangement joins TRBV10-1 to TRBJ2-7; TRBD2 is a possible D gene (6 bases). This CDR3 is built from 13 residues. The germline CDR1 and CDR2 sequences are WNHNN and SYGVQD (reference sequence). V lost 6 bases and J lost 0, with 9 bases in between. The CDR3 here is CASRVGSSYEQYF. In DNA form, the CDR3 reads TGCGCCAGCAGAGTCGGGAGCTCCTACGAGCAGTACTTC.

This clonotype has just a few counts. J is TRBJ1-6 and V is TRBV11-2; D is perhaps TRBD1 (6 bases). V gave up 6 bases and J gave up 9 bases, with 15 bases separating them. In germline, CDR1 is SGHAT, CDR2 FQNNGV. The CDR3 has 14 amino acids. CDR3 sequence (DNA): TGTGCCAGCAGTCTGGGGGGGGCTGGTTCACCCCTCCACTTT. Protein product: CASSLGGAGSPLHF.

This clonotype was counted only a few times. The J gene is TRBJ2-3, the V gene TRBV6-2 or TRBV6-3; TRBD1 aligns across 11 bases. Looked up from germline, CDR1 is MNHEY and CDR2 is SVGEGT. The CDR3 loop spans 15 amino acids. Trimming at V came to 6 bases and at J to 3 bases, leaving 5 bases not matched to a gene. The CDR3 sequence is CASSFGQGATDTQYF. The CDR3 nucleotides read TGTGCCAGCAGCTTCGGACAGGGGGCAACAGATACGCAGTATTTT.

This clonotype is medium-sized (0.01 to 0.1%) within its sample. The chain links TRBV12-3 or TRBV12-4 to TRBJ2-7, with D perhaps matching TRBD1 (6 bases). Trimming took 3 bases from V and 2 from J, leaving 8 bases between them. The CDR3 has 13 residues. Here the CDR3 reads CASSLDRTYEQYF. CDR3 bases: TGTGCCAGCAGTTTGGACAGAACCTACGAGCAGTACTTC.

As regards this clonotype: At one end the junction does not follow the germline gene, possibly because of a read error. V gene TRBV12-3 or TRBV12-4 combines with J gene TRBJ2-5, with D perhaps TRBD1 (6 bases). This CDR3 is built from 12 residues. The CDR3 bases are TGTGCCATCAGTCGGACAGAGGGGACCCAGTACTTC. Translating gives CAISRTEGTQYF.

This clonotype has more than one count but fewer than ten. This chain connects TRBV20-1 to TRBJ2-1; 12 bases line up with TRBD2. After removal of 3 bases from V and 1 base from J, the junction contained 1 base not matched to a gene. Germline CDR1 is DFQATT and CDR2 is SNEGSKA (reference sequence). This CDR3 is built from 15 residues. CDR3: CSARTSGSSYNEQFF. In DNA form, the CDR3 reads TGCAGTGCTAGGACTAGCGGGAGTTCCTACAATGAGCAGTTCTTC.

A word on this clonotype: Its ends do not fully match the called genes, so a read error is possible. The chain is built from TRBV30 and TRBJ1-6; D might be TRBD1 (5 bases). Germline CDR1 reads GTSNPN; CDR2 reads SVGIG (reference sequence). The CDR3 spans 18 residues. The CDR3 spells CAWSAGTAGISYNLPLHF. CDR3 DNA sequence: TGTGCCTGGAGTGCCGGGACGGCTGGGATCTCCTATAATTTACCCCTCCACTTT.

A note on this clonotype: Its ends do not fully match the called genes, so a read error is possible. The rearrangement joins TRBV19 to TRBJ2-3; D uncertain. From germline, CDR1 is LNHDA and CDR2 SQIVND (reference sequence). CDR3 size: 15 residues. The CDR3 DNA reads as TGTGCCAGTAGTATAGACCAGGAGAGCACTGATACGCAGTATTTT. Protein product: CASSIDQESTDTQYF.

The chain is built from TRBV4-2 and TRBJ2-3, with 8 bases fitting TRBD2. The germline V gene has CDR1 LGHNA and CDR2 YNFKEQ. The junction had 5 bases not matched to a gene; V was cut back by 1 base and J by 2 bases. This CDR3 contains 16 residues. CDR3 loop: CASSQATSGVTDTQYF. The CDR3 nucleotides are TGTGCCAGCAGCCAAGCAACTAGCGGAGTCACAGATACGCAGTATTTT.